The entry that follows covers one T cell receptor beta chain sequence. Its antigen is unidentified. This sample is drawn from a study of CD4+ T cells in melanoma. Libraries were prepared by immunoSEQ multiplex PCR; TCRdb keeps only in-frame clonotypes and omits some of them. The sample includes over 45,000 clones, more than 60% of them seen just once. Study findings and constraints: Neoantigen-specific CD4+ T cells in melanoma reportedly had diverse differentiation states. CD8+ T cell, macrophage and B cell function reportedly correlated with neoantigen-specific CD4+ T cells.

The sequenced sample consisted of tumor tissue. The sequence was obtained from a human donor with melanoma.

The CDR3: CASSLGTVYGYTF. The CDR3 bases are TGTGCCAGCAGCCTAGGGACAGTCTATGGCTACACCTTC. This sequence joins TRBV5-8 and TRBJ1-2, with 7 bases that match TRBD1. J was trimmed by 4 bases and V by 4 bases; bases with no gene match: 4. The CDR3 is 13 residues long. Germline V gene data show CDR1 as SGHTS and CDR2 as YDEGEE.